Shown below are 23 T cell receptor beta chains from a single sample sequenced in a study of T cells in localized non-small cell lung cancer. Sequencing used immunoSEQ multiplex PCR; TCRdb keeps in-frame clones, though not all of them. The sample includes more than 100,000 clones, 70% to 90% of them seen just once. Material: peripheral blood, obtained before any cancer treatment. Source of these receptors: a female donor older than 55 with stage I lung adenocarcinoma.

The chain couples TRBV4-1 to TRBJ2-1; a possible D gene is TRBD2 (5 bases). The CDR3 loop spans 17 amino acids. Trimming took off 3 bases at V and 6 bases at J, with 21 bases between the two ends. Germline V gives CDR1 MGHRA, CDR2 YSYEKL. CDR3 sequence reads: CASSHKTGEFGGNEQFF. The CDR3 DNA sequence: TGCGCCAGCAGCCACAAGACTGGGGAATTTGGAGGCAATGAGCAGTTCTTC.

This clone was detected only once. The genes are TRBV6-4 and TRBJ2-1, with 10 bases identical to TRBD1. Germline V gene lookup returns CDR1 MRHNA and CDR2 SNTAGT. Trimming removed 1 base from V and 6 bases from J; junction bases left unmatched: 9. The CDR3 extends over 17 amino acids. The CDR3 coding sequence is TGTGCCAGCAGTGACTGGCCGGGACAGGGGTTTACCAATGAGCAGTTCTTC. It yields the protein CASSDWPGQGFTNEQFF.

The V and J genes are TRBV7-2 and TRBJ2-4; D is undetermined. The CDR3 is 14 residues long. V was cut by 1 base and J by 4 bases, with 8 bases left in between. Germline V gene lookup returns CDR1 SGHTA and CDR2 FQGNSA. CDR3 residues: CASSLEVVKNIQYF. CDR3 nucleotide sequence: TGTGCCAGCAGCTTAGAGGTAGTAAAAAACATTCAGTACTTC.

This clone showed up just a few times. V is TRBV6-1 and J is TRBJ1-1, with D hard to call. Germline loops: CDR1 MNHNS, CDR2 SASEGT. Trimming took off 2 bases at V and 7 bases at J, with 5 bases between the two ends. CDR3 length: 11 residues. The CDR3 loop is CASSEIGEAFF. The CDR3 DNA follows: TGTGCCAGCAGTGAAATAGGTGAAGCTTTCTTT.

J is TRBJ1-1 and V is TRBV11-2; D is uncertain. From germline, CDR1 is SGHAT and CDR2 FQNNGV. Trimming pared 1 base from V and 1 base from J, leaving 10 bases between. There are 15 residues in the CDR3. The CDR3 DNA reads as TGTGCCAGCAGCTTAGGAACCCCTTCGAACACTGAAGCTTTCTTT. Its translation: CASSLGTPSNTEAFF.

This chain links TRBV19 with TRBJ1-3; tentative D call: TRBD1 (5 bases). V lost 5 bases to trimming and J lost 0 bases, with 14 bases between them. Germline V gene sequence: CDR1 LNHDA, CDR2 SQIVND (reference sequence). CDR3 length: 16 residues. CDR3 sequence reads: CASSLGTASSGNTIYF. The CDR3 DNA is TGTGCCAGTAGTCTTGGGACGGCGAGCTCTGGAAACACCATATATTTT. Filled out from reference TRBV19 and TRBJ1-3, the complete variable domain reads DGGITQSPKYLFRKEGQNVTLSCEQNLNHDAMYWYRQDPGQGLRLIYYSQIVNDFQKGDIAEGYSVSREKKESFPLTVTSAQKNPTAFYLCASSLGTASSGNTIYFGEGSWLTVV.

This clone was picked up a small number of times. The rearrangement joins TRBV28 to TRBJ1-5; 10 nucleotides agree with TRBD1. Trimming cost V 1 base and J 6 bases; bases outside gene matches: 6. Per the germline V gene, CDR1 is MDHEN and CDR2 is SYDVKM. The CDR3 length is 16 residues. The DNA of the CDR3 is TGTGCCAGCAGTTTATACCGGGACAGGGGAGGTCAGCCCCAGCATTTT. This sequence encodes CASSLYRDRGGQPQHF. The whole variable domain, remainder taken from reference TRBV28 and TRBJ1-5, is DVKVTQSSRYLVKRTGEKVFLECVQDMDHENMFWYRQDPGLGLRLIYFSYDVKMKEKGDIPEGYSVSREKKERFSLILESASTNQTSMYLCASSLYRDRGGQPQHFGDGTRLSIL.

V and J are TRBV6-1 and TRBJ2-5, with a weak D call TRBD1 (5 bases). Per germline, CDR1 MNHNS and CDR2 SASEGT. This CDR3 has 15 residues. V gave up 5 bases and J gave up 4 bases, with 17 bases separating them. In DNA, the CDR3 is TGTGCCAGCAGTACAACGTCGCGACAGAGAGAGACCCAGTACTTC. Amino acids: CASSTTSRQRETQYF.

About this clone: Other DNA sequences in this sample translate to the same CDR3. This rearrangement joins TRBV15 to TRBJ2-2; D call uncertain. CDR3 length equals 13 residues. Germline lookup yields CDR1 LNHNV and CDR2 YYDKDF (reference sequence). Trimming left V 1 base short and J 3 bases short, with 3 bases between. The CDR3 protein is CATSRADTGELFF. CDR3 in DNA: TGTGCCACCAGCAGAGCGGACACCGGGGAGCTGTTTTTT.

CDR3 in amino acids: CASSQEAGGTETQYF. The CDR3 nucleotides read TGTGCCAGCAGCCAAGAAGCGGGAGGCACGGAGACCCAGTACTTC. The rearrangement joins TRBV4-2 to TRBJ2-5; 9 nucleotides agree with TRBD2. The germline gives CDR1 LGHNA, CDR2 YNFKEQ. V shed 0 bases, J shed 5 bases, and the junction held 4 bases outside the gene matches. The CDR3 is 15 residues long.

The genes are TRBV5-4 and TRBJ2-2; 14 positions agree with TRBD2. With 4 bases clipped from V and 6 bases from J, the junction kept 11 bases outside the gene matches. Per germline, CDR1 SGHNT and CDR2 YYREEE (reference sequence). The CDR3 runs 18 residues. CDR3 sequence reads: CASSPQTSGRALAGELFF. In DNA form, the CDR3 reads TGTGCCAGCAGCCCGCAGACTAGCGGGAGGGCCTTGGCCGGGGAGCTGTTTTTT.

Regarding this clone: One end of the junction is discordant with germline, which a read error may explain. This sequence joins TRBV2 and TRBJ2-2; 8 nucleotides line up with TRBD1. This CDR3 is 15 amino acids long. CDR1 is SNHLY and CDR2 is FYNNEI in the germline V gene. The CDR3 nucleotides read TGTGCCAGCAATGAACTGCAGGGGGCCGTCGGGGAGCTGTTTTTT. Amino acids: CASNELQGAVGELFF.

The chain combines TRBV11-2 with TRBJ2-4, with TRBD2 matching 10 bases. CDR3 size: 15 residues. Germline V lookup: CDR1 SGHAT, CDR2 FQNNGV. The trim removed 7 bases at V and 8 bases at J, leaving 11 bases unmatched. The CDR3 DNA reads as TGTGCCAGCACTAGCGGGAGCCGGGGGATGGACATTCAGTACTTC. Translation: CASTSGSRGMDIQYF.

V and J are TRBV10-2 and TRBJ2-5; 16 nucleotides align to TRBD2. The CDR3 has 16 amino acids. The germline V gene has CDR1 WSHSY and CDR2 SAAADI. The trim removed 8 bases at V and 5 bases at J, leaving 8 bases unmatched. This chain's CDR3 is CASGTSGRVFGETQYF. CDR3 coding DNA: TGCGCCAGCGGGACTAGCGGGAGGGTTTTTGGGGAGACCCAGTACTTC.

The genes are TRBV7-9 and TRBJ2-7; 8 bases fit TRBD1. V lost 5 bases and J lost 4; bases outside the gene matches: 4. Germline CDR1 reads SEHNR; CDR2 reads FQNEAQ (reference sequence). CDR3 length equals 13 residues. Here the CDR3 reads CASSAGTGYEQYF. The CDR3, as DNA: TGTGCCAGCAGCGCCGGGACAGGTTACGAGCAGTACTTC.

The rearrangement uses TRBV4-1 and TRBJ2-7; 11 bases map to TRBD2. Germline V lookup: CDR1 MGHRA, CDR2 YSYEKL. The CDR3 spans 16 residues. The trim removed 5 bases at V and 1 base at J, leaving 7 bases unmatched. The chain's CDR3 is CASSDIGTSGSYEQYF. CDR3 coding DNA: TGCGCCAGCAGCGACATAGGGACTAGCGGATCCTACGAGCAGTACTTC.

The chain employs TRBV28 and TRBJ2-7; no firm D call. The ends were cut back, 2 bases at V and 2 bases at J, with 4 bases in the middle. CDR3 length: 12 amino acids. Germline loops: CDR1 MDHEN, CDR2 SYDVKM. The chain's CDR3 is CASSLRTYEQYF. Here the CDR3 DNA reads TGTGCCAGCAGTTTAAGAACCTACGAGCAGTACTTC.

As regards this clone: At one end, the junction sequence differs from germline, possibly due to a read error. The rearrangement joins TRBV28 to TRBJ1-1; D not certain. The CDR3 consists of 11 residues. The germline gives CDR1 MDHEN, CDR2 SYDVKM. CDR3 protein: CATLVNTEAFF. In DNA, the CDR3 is TGTGCCACCTTAGTGAATACTGAAGCTTTCTTT.

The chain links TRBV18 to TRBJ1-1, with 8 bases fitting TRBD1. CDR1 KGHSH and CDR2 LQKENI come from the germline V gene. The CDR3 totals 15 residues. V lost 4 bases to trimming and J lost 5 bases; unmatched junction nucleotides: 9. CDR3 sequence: CASSLLDRVETEAFF. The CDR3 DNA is TGTGCCAGCTCACTGTTGGACAGGGTTGAAACTGAAGCTTTCTTT.

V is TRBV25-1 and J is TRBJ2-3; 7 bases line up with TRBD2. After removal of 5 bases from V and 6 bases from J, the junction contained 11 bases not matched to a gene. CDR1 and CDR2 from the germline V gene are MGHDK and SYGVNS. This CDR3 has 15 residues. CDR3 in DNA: TGTGCCAGCAGTTTTTCCTCGGGGGGTTTGGATACGCAGTATTTT. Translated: CASSFSSGGLDTQYF.

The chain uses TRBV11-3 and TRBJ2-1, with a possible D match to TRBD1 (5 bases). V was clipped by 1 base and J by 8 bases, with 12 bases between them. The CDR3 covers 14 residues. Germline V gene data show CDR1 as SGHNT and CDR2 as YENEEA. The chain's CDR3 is CASSLGGRDDEQFF. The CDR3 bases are TGTGCCAGCAGCTTAGGTGGCAGGGATGATGAGCAGTTCTTC.

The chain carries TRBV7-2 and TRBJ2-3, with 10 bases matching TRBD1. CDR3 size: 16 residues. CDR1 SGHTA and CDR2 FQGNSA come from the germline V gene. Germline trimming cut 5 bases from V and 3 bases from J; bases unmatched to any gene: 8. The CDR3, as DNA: TGTGCCAGCAGCCTAAACCGGGACAGGGGAACAGATACGCAGTATTTT. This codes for CASSLNRDRGTDTQYF.

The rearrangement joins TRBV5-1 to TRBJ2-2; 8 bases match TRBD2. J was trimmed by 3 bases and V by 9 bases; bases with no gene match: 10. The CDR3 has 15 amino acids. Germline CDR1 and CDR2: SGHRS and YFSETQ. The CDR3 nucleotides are TGCGCCACCACCCCAAGCGGGGGAGACACCGGGGAGCTGTTTTTT. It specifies CATTPSGGDTGELFF. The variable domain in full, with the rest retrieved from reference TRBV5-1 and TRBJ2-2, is KAGVTQTPRYLIKTRGQQVTLSCSPISGHRSVSWYQQTPGQGLQFLFEYFSETQRNKGNFPGRFSGRQFSNSRSEMNVSTLELGDSALYLCATTPSGGDTGELFFGEGSRLTVL.